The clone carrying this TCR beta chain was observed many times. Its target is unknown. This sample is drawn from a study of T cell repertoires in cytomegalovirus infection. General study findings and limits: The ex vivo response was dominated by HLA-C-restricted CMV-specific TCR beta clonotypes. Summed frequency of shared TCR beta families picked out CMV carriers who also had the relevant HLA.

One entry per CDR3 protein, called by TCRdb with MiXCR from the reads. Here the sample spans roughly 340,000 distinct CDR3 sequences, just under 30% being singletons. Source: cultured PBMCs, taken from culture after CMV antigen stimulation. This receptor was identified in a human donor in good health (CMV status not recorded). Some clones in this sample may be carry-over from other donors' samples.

CDR3 amino acids: CASSETGMGQPQHF. The CDR3 nucleotides are TGTGCCAGCAGTGAAACAGGGATGGGTCAGCCCCAGCATTTT. This chain links TRBV25-1 with TRBJ1-5; TRBD1 is a possible D gene (6 bases). The germline CDR1 and CDR2 sequences are MGHDK and SYGVNS. The CDR3 totals 14 residues. V shed 2 bases and J shed 6 bases, with 11 bases lying between them.